This record concerns one T cell receptor beta chain sequence. Measured with immunoSEQ multiplex PCR; TCRdb has only the in-frame clones, and not every one. The sample lists 80,000 to 100,000 clones; over 80% were seen once. The data stem from a study of T cell changes during pregnancy in multiple sclerosis. Germline V gene sequence: CDR1 SGHKS, CDR2 YYEKEE (reference sequence). V lost 5 bases and J lost 0; bases outside the gene matches: 4. The CDR3 covers 15 residues. Sequencing used peripheral blood, obtained in the first trimester of pregnancy. The V gene is TRBV5-5, the J gene TRBJ2-7, with 11 bases aligning to TRBD2. This receptor was taken from a female donor with multiple sclerosis, enrolled in a pregnancy study. CDR3 in DNA: TGTGCCAGCAGTCCCCTAGCGGGGGGCTCCTACGAGCAGTACTTC. Protein sequence: CASSPLAGGSYEQYF.